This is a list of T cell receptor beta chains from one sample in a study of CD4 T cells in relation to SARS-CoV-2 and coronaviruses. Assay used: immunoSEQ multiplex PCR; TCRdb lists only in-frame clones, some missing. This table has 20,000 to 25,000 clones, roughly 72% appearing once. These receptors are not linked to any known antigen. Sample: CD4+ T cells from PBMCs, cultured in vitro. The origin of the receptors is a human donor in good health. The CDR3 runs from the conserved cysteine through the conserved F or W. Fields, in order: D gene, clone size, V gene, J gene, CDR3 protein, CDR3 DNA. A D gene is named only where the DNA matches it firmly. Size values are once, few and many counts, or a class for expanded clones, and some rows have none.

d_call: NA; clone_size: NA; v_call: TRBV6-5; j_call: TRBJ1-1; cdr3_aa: CASSYVRGNTEAFF; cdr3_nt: TGTGCCAGCAGTTACGTTAGGGGGAACACTGAAGCTTTCTTT
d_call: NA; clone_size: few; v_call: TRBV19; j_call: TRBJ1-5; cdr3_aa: CASRTTVYSNQPQHF; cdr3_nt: TGTGCCAGTAGGACGACAGTTTATAGCAATCAGCCCCAGCATTTT
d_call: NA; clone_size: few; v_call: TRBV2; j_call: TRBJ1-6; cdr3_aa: CASWRGSYNSPLHF; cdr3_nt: TGTGCCAGCTGGAGGGGCTCCTATAATTCACCCCTCCACTTT
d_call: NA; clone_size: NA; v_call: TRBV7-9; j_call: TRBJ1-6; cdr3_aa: CASSLAMGDSPLHF; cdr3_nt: TGTGCCAGCAGCTTAGCCATGGGAGATTCACCCCTCCACTTT
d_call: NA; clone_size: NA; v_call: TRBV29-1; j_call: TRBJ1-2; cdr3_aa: CSVEAGDAYGYTF; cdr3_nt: TGCAGCGTTGAGGCAGGGGATGCCTATGGCTACACCTTC
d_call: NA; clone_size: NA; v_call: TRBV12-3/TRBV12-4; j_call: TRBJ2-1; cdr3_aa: CASSFSGVAQFF; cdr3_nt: TGTGCCAGCAGTTTTAGCGGTGTGGCGCAGTTCTTC
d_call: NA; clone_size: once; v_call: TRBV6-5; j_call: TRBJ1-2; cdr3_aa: CASSYLRTVNYGYTF; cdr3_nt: TGTGCCAGCAGTTACCTACGGACAGTTAACTATGGCTACACCTTC
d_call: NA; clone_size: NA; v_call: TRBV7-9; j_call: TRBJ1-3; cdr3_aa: CASSLRASQRQNTIYF; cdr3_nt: TGTGCCAGCAGCTTAAGGGCGAGTCAGAGGCAAAACACCATATATTTT
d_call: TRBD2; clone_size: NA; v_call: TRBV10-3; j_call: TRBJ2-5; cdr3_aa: CAISSGSGDGETQYF; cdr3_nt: TGTGCCATCAGTTCCGGCAGCGGGGACGGAGAGACCCAGTACTTC
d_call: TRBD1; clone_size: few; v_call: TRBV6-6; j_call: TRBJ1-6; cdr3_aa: CASSSDRVRSPLHF; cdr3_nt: TGTGCCAGCAGTTCCGACAGGGTGAGATCACCCCTCCACTTT
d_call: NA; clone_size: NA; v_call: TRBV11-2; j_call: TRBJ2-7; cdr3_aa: CASSLNNARGAYEQYF; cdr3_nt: TGTGCCAGCAGCTTAAATAATGCACGGGGAGCCTACGAGCAGTACTTC
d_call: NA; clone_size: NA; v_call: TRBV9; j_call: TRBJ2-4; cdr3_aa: CASSVDGVRGTKNIQYF; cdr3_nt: TGTGCCAGCAGCGTAGACGGGGTAAGGGGGACCAAAAACATTCAGTACTTC
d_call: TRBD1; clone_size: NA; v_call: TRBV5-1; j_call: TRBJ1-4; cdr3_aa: CASSPGGATNEKLFF; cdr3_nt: TGCGCCAGCAGCCCAGGGGGTGCGACTAATGAAAAACTGTTTTTT
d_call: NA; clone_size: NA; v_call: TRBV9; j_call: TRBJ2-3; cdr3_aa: CASSSGLGDSGTQYF; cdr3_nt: TGTGCCAGCAGCTCGGGACTGGGGGATTCGGGTACGCAGTATTTT
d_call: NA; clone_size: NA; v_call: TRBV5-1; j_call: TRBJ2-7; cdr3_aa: CASSFEPNFEQYF; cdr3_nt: TGCGCCAGCAGCTTCGAGCCAAACTTCGAGCAGTACTTC
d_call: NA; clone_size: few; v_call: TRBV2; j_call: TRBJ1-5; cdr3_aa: CASSESGALGGNQPQHF; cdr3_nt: TGTGCCAGCAGTGAGTCAGGGGCCTTGGGTGGCAATCAGCCCCAGCATTTT
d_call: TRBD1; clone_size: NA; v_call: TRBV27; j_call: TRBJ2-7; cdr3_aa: CASSSFGTGGGEQYF; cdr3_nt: TGTGCCAGCAGTTCGTTTGGGACAGGGGGAGGCGAGCAGTACTTC